The source of this T cell receptor (beta chain) is a study of beta chain features in type 1 diabetes. Regarding the study as a whole: Compared with healthy donors, patients appeared to share more similar naive, central memory and regulatory TCRB repertoires. Among all four CD4+ subsets, Type 1 diabetes patients had TCRB CDR3s that were moderately but significantly shorter.

Remarks on this clone: Its antigen is unknown.

Investigators reverse transcribed all isolated RNA, so they sequenced expressed TCRB transcripts. The assay was immunoSEQ multiplex PCR, and TCRdb's table has in-frame clones only and misses some. The table includes 40,000 or so clones, about 66% detected once. Germline lookup yields CDR1 SGHDT and CDR2 YYEEEE. This CDR3 has 13 residues. The V end lost 3 bases, the J end lost 5 bases, and 9 bases lay between the germline ends. Input material: Tregs from blood. The receptor was isolated from a woman aged 18-35 years with type 1 diabetes. This rearrangement joins TRBV5-6 to TRBJ2-1; no definite D call. The chain's CDR3 is CASSSGIDNEQFF. CDR3 coding DNA: TGTGCCAGCAGCTCAGGAATAGACAATGAGCAGTTCTTC.